The clone carrying this T cell receptor (beta chain) has only a few counts. Preparing the TCRbeta library involved the use of unique molecular identifiers. TCRdb re-called the PCR reads through MiXCR, storing one row per CDR3 protein. The profile shows 350,000 to 500,000 distinct CDR3 sequences, over 40% of them singletons. This specimen comes from a study of T-cell reconstitution after alpha-beta-depleted transplantation in children. Trimming took 4 bases from V and 5 from J; bases not matched to a gene: 9. Per germline, CDR1 DFQATT and CDR2 SNEGSKA (reference sequence). CDR3 length equals 14 residues.

V usage is TRBV20-1 and J usage is TRBJ2-7, with TRBD1 matching over 9 bases. The input for sequencing was PBMCs, taken before TCRalphabeta/CD19-depleted stem cell transplant. The receptor was derived from a girl between 2 and 10 years old with aplastic anemia, due to receive a stem cell transplant. In nucleotides, the CDR3 is TGCAGTGCTATGAAGGGACAGGGAGGGAACGAGCAGTACTTC. This translates into CSAMKGQGGNEQYF.